The 18 T cell receptor beta chains presented below share a single source sample, sequenced in a study of CD8+ T cells in alopecia areata listed by TCRdb under 2018. Library prep was done by the immunoSEQ multiplex PCR assay. For TCR sequencing, RNA was extracted from every sample and reverse transcribed into cDNA to serve as template. TCRdb took over this immuneACCESS table, retaining in-frame rearrangements with V and J assigned. Such tables are incomplete; in checked studies, under half of the missing clones stem from an unresolved V gene, and the remainder is unexplained. The sample table records roughly 200,000 clones; around half of these occur just once. Jointly, the top ten make up about 10% of the sample. In the paper's terms, the time point label means: about 25 weeks on oral tofacitinib. Reading the label with the study, this specimen's treatment or condition is: oral pan-JAK inhibitor, 5-10 mg twice daily.

The material sequenced was CD8+ T cells sorted from blood, taken at week 24, from a patient treated with tofacitinib. Receptors were obtained from a human donor with alopecia areata.

This clone turned up a few times. This rearrangement joins TRBV6-5 to TRBJ1-2, with D maybe TRBD1 (5 bases). Germline lookup yields CDR1 MNHEY and CDR2 SVGAGI. The CDR3 sequence is 16 residues long. Trimming cost V 0 bases and J 6 bases, with 17 bases left between them. The DNA for the CDR3 is TGTGCCAGCAGTTACTCGAAGTCCAGGACACACCATGGCTACACCTTC. The encoded protein is CASSYSKSRTHHGYTF.

Comments on this clone: Germline is not matched at one junction end, which may reflect a read error. This chain joins TRBV5-6 and TRBJ1-2, with TRBD1 as a possible D gene (5 bases). The CDR3 runs to 11 residues. CDR1 is SGHDT and CDR2 is YYEEEE in the germline V gene. The chain's CDR3 is CASRLGEEHTF. The DNA for the CDR3 is TGTGCCAGCAGATTGGGGGAAGAGCACACCTTC.

The rearrangement joins TRBV7-2 to TRBJ2-5, with TRBD1 identical over 7 bases. The CDR3 length is 15 residues. Germline CDR1 SGHTA, CDR2 FQGNSA. Trimming removed 5 bases from V and 5 bases from J; junction bases left unmatched: 11. DNA for the CDR3: TGTGCCAGCAGCATCACCGACAGGGAGTCGGAGACCCAGTACTTC. It codes for CASSITDRESETQYF.

The V and J genes are TRBV30 and TRBJ1-1; unclear D gene. This CDR3 comprises 11 residues. Trimming shortened V by 4 bases and J by 3 bases, and 6 bases separated the two germline ends. Germline-derived CDR1 and CDR2 are GTSNPN and SVGIG (reference sequence). CDR3 sequence reads: CAWNMDTEAFF. The CDR3 coding sequence is TGTGCCTGGAACATGGACACTGAAGCTTTCTTT.

The rearrangement joins TRBV10-2 to TRBJ1-1; TRBD1 might be the D (5 bases). The CDR3 length is 13 residues. V lost 9 bases and J lost 3, with 14 bases in between. Germline lookup yields CDR1 WSHSY and CDR2 SAAADI. Written as DNA, the CDR3 is TGCGCCAGTCGACAGAGTCGGGACACTGAAGCTTTCTTT. Translating it yields CASRQSRDTEAFF.

The chain carries TRBV25-1 and TRBJ1-2; D is possibly TRBD1 (6 bases). With 3 bases removed from V and 7 bases from J, the gap between germline ends came to 15 bases. CDR1 MGHDK and CDR2 SYGVNS come from the germline V gene. This CDR3 is 14 amino acids long. CDR3 DNA: TGTGCCAGCAGTGATCTCGGGGGGGCTTCTGGCTACACCTTC. Translated: CASSDLGGASGYTF.

A word on this clone: Other DNA sequences of this sample code for an identical CDR3. The chain links TRBV6-5 to TRBJ1-1; D is uncertain. Between the trimmed V and J ends, which lost 2 bases and 1 base, there was a span of 5 bases. The CDR3 extends over 13 amino acids. The germline V gene encodes CDR1 MNHEY and CDR2 SVGAGI. The CDR3: CASSYEGNTEAFF. The CDR3 region has the DNA TGTGCCAGCAGTTACGAAGGGAACACTGAAGCTTTCTTT.

For this clone: Other DNA sequences from this sample encode an identical CDR3 as well. The gene calls are TRBV4-3 and TRBJ2-3; D ambiguous. Looked up from germline, CDR1 is LGHNA and CDR2 is YSLEER. Deletions cut 0 bases from V and 4 bases from J, with 5 bases between. CDR3 size: 13 residues. CDR3 bases: TGCGCCAGCAGCCAAGATAGGTCAGATACGCAGTATTTT. The encoded protein is CASSQDRSDTQYF.

The gene calls are TRBV2 and TRBJ2-5; a possible D gene is TRBD1 (6 bases). Germline V CDR1 and CDR2: SNHLY, FYNNEI. The CDR3 totals 16 residues. The V end lost 7 bases, the J end lost 0 bases, and 18 bases lay between the germline ends. CDR3 residues: CASKGVRSKYQETQYF. CDR3 sequence (DNA): TGTGCCAGCAAGGGGGTGAGATCTAAGTACCAAGAGACCCAGTACTTC.

V is TRBV13 and J is TRBJ1-6; TRBD1 agrees at 9 bases. J gave up 10 bases and V 4 bases, and 5 bases lay outside the gene matches. This CDR3 is built from 14 residues. Germline CDR1 and CDR2: PRHDT and FYEKMQ (reference sequence). In DNA form, the CDR3 reads TGTGCCAGCAGCTCCGGACAGGGGCACTCACCCCTCCACTTT. Amino acids: CASSSGQGHSPLHF.

Written as DNA, the CDR3 is TGTGCCAGCAGCGCGACAAGATTGGGACAGGGAAGGCGGGAGCTGTTTTTT. This codes for CASSATRLGQGRRELFF. The rearrangement uses TRBV9 and TRBJ2-2, with 9 bases lining up with TRBD1. The CDR3 has 17 residues. Germline CDR1 reads SGDLS; CDR2 reads YYNGEE. Losses at the gene ends were 3 bases for V and 9 bases for J; bases not matched to a gene: 15.

This chain uses TRBV5-6 with TRBJ1-1; D is uncertain. The CDR3 consists of 12 residues. Per germline, CDR1 SGHDT and CDR2 YYEEEE. V lost 4 bases and J 4 bases, leaving 8 bases between the germline ends. The CDR3 coding sequence is TGTGCCAGCAGCACCACGAGCACTGAAGCTTTCTTT. It is translated as CASSTTSTEAFF.

As to this clone: Other nucleotide sequences in the sample specify the same CDR3. The chain has TRBV29-1 and TRBJ1-2; 7 bases match TRBD1. V shed 3 bases, J shed 4 bases, and the junction held 2 bases outside the gene matches. The CDR3 is 12 residues long. Germline CDR1 SQVTM, CDR2 ANQGSEA. The CDR3 loop is CSVEAGGYGYTF. CDR3 sequence (DNA): TGCAGCGTTGAGGCAGGGGGCTATGGCTACACCTTC.

V usage is TRBV7-8 and J usage is TRBJ2-3; D is uncertain. Germline assignment: CDR1 SGHVS and CDR2 FQNEAQ. The CDR3 is 13 residues long. Trimming shortened V by 1 base and J by 2 bases, and 4 bases separated the two germline ends. The CDR3 DNA is TGTGCCAGCAGCTTAGACCCCACAGATACGCAGTATTTT. Amino acids: CASSLDPTDTQYF.

The chain joins TRBV5-1 to TRBJ1-4; the D is unclear. V shed 4 bases and J shed 5 bases, with 12 bases lying between them. This CDR3 spans 14 amino acids. Germline V CDR1 and CDR2: SGHRS, YFSETQ. CDR3 sequence: CASSRSDANEKLFF. Written as DNA, the CDR3 is TGCGCCAGCAGCCGCTCTGATGCCAATGAAAAACTGTTTTTT. The whole variable domain, filled in from reference TRBV5-1 and TRBJ1-4, reads KAGVTQTPRYLIKTRGQQVTLSCSPISGHRSVSWYQQTPGQGLQFLFEYFSETQRNKGNFPGRFSGRQFSNSRSEMNVSTLELGDSALYLCASSRSDANEKLFFGSGTQLSVL.

V usage is TRBV7-9 and J usage is TRBJ1-2; D uncertain. Germline values: CDR1 SEHNR, CDR2 FQNEAQ (reference sequence). V lost 0 bases, J lost 0 bases, and 8 bases lay in between. CDR3 length: 15 residues. In DNA, the CDR3 is TGTGCCAGCAGCTTAGCTCTGGTTTCTAACTATGGCTACACCTTC. Translation: CASSLALVSNYGYTF.

The J gene is TRBJ1-1, the V gene TRBV2; D not resolved. Trimming removed 2 bases at V and 0 bases at J, with 10 bases between. The CDR3 length is 15 residues. Looked up from germline, CDR1 is SNHLY and CDR2 is FYNNEI. CDR3 amino acids: CASSEFESLNTEAFF. CDR3 sequence (DNA): TGTGCCAGCAGTGAATTCGAGAGCTTGAACACTGAAGCTTTCTTT.

The V gene is TRBV18, the J gene TRBJ1-2; D might be TRBD1 (5 bases). The germline CDR1 and CDR2 sequences are KGHSH and LQKENI. The V and J ends lost 5 bases and 6 bases respectively, with 13 bases between them. The CDR3 runs to 13 residues. CDR3 bases: TGTGCCAGCTCAGAAGGGACCCGGGATGGCTACACCTTC. Translated: CASSEGTRDGYTF.